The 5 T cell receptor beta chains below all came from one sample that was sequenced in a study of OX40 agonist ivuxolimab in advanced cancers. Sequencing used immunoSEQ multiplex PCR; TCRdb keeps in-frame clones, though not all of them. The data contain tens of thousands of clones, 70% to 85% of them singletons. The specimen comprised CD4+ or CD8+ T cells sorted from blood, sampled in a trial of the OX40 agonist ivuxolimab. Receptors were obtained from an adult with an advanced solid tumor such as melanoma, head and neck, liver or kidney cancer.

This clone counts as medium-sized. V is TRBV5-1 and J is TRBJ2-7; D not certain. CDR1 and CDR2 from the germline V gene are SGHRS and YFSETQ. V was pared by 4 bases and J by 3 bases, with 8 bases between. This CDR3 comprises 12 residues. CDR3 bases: TGCGCCAGCAGCGGACGGTACTACGAGCAGTACTTC. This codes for CASSGRYYEQYF.

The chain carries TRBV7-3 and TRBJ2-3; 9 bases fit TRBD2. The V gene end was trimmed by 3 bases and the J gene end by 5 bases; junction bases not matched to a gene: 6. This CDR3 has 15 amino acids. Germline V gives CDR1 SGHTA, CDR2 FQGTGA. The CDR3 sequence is CASSLGTSLGDTQYF. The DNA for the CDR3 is TGTGCCAGCAGCTTGGGGACTAGCCTGGGAGATACGCAGTATTTT.

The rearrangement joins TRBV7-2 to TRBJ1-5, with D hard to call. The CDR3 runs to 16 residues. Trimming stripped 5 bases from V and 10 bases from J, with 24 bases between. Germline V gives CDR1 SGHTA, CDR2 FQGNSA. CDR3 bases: TGTGCCAGCAGCCCGCAACTAGCCGACCCCCTTGTCCCCCAGCATTTT. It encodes CASSPQLADPLVPQHF.

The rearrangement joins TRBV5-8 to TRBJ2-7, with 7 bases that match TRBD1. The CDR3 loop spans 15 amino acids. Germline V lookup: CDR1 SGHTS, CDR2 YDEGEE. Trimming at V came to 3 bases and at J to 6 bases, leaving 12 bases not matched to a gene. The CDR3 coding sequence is TGTGCCAGCAGCTCTGGGGCGAGGGACAGAATCGAGCAGTACTTC. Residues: CASSSGARDRIEQYF.

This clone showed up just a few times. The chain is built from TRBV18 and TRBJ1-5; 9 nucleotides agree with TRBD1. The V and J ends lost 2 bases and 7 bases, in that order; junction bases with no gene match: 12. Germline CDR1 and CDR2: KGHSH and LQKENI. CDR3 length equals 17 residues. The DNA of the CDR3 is TGTGCCAGCTCACCAACCGGGACAGGGCCTAGGGAGCAGCCCCAGCATTTT. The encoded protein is CASSPTGTGPREQPQHF.